This entry features one T cell receptor beta chain sequence. Its antigen is as yet unknown. Naive CD8 cells comprised CD45RO-negative, CCR7-positively selected cells, excluding terminally differentiated effector memory CD45RA+ cells. The study enrolled healthy HIV-negative adults without recent acute infections or vaccinations as donors. The sample belongs to a study of shared clonotypes between healthy human individuals. At the level of the study: Per-donor plates numbered three CD4 naive, three CD4 memory, two CD8 naive and one CD8 memory.

Some clones are missing from TCRdb's copy, which holds only in-frame ones; the method was immunoSEQ multiplex PCR. This repertoire shows around 1.9 million clones, more than 85% found once; its top ten account for roughly 1.8%. Per germline, CDR1 MNHEY and CDR2 SVGAGI. This CDR3 has 14 amino acids. The ends were cut back, 2 bases at V and 3 bases at J, with 11 bases in the middle. General observations from the study: The sharing of roughly 5% of naive CD4 clonotypes was seen across several donors.

What was sequenced was naive CD8+ T cells from PBMCs. This receptor was identified in a man aged 18 to 29 in good health. Some clones in this sample may be carry-over from other donors' samples. The chain carries TRBV6-5 and TRBJ2-7; D might be TRBD1 or TRBD2, each matching 5 bases. The CDR3 bases are TGTGCCAGCAGTTACCGAGACAGCGGCTACGAGCAGTACTTC. It encodes CASSYRDSGYEQYF.